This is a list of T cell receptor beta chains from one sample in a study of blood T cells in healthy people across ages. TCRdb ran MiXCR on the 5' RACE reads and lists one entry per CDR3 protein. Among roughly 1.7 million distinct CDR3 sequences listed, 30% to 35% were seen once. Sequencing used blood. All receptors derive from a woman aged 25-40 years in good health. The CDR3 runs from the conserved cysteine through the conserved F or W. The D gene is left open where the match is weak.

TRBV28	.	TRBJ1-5	CASSPGEGGYSNQPQHF
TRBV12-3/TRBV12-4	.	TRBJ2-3	CASSRDGGGDTQYF
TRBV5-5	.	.	CASSSRGLASSRAEQYF
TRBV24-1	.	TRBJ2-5	CATSDGQETQYF
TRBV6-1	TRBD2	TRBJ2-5	CASSDPSGGAGTQYF
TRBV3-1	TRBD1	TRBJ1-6	CASSQWDRDSPLHF
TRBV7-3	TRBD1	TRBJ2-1	CASSSGQNEQFF
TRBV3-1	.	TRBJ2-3	CASSQDPSDADTQYF
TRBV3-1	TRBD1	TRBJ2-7	CASSQGADYEQYF
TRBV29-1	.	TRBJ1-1	CSGGWGTEAFF
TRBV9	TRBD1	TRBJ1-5	CASSPDRDAQPQHF
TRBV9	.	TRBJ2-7	CASSVGPIVVNEQYF
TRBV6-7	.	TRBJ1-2	CASSYSPAPLGYTF
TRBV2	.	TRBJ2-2	CASRGRASTGELFF
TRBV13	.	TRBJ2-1	CASSNQGGRSSNEQFF
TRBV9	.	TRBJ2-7	CASSHREWSDEQYF
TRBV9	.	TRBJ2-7	CASSVDQSHYEQYF
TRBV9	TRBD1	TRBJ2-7	CASSGGQPYEQYF
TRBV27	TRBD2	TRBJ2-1	CASSLNGGGTSVYNEQFF
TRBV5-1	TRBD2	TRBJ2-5	CASSSSSGSRVQETQYF
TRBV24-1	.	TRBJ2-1	CPTSDSLGVEQFF
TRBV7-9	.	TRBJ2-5	CASSLAPSGSETQYF
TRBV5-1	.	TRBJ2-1	CASSRLGDLGNEQFF
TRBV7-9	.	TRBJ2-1	CASSETDQRSYNEQFF
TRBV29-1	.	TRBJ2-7	CSATPGPSYEQYF
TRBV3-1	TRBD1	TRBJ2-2	CASSHDRAMFLGELFF
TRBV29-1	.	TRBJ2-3	CSVVRVGEDFDTQYF
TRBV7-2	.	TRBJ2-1	CATLALSYNEQFF
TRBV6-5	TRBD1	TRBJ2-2	CASSYDRGFGELFF
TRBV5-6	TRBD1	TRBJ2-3	CASSLGGGPTGGDTQYF
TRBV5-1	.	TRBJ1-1	CASSLELGLNTEAFF
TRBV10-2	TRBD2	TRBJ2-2	CASSVPTAGGPDTGELFF
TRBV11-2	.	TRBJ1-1	CASSSPAGFNTEAFF
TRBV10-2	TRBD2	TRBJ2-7	CASSEGTGGANEQYF
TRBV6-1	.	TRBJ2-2	CASSVGSGPLNTGELFF
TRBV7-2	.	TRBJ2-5	CASSFPFGNQETQYF